This TCR beta chain was retrieved from a study of blood T cell repertoires in COVID-19. Overall study context: Sites across the United States, Italy and Spain contributed samples from acute and convalescent COVID-19.

Authors' methods: Scientists estimated how many nucleated cells there were by amplifying reference gene primers. The method was immunoSEQ multiplex PCR; TCRdb's version includes in-frame clones alone and lacks a portion of them. V, J and clone size are taken as reported in that table, and D and trimming were inferred from the DNA itself. The table has some 400,000 clones, 70% to 90% seen once. Sequencing input: peripheral blood. The clonotype comes from a human donor in a cohort sampled during active COVID-19.

CDR3 in DNA: TGCGCCACAACTAATTCAGGGGGCTCTCATGGCTACACCTTC. Amino acid sequence: CATTNSGGSHGYTF. This rearrangement joins TRBV5-1 to TRBJ1-2, with 8 nucleotides matching TRBD1. Germline V CDR1 and CDR2: SGHRS, YFSETQ. CDR3 length: 14 amino acids. V was pared by 9 bases and J by 6 bases, with 13 bases of the junction left unmatched.